This T cell receptor beta chain was identified during a study of PD-L1 blockade in urothelial cancer. As for the study in general: Blood was tested 3 weeks (second dose) and 6 weeks into treatment. Each blood sample yielded a median of about 140,000 T cells.

Here immunoSEQ multiplex PCR was the method, and the copy in TCRdb shows in-frame clones only, minus some. The table shows over 100,000 clones, with 91% occurring only once. V was pared by 5 bases and J by 9 bases, with 10 bases of the junction left unmatched. From germline, CDR1 is MNHEY and CDR2 SVGAGI. The CDR3 length is 15 residues. Time point noted: peripheral blood 6 weeks after treatment start. The V call is TRBV6-5, the J call TRBJ2-1, with 10 bases fitting TRBD1. The sample here was PBMCs, taken around atezolizumab (anti-PD-L1) treatment. The receptor was isolated from a man aged 60-69 years with urothelial cancer. CDR3: CASSADRDRGAEQFF. DNA for the CDR3: TGTGCCAGCAGTGCCGACCGGGACAGGGGTGCTGAGCAGTTCTTC.